This TCR beta chain was identified during a study of T-cell memory formation after mild COVID-19. TCRdb called the 5' RACE reads again in MiXCR, with one record for every CDR3 protein. The sample has some 48,000 distinct CDR3 sequences, 12% seen once. This CDR3 is 13 amino acids long. The germline V and J ends were trimmed by 6 bases and 6 bases, with 12 bases remaining between them. This clonotype originated in a man between 18 and 29 years old who had mild COVID-19 (a few samples of this study predate the infection). Cell type and time point are not known. The chain combines TRBV12-3 or TRBV12-4 with TRBJ1-5; no firm D call. Sample: PBMCs or a T cell subset sorted from them (not recorded which). CDR3 coding DNA: TGTGCCAGCAGCATTGGAGGGATTCAGCCCCAGCATTTT. Protein sequence: CASSIGGIQPQHF.